The clone carrying this T cell receptor (beta chain) was found a few times. Its antigen remains unknown. The data originate from a study of response to subunit inactivated influenza vaccine. TCRdb analysed the RT-PCR reads with MiXCR anew, one entry per CDR3 protein. The sample comprises some 500,000 distinct CDR3 sequences, roughly 13% of which are singletons, and approximately 14% rests with the top ten. J was trimmed by 7 bases and V by 4 bases; bases with no gene match: 6. The CDR3 contains 14 residues. Germline CDR1 MNHEY, CDR2 SVGEGT. Overall study findings and caveats: Each seasonal influenza vaccination, the authors suggested, recruits few new T cells.

This sequence joins TRBV6-2 or TRBV6-3 and TRBJ1-5; 8 bases match TRBD1. The source of this sequence is a man in his forties or fifties who received an inactivated influenza vaccine. The sequencing used PBMCs from blood, collected 40 to 50 days after vaccination. CDR3 loop: CASSWTGSQQPQHF. CDR3 in DNA: TGTGCCAGCAGTTGGACAGGGTCGCAACAGCCCCAGCATTTT.